This is a list of T cell receptor beta chains from one sample in a study of response to subunit inactivated influenza vaccine. TCRdb reprocessed the RT-PCR reads with MiXCR, giving one entry per CDR3 protein. In the table there are about 580,000 distinct CDR3 sequences, around 15% of which are singletons. The sample in question was PBMCs from blood, obtained 11 to 12 days after vaccination. Receptor source: a man aged 45 to 65 who received an inactivated influenza vaccine. The CDR3 runs from the conserved cysteine through the conserved F or W. D genes are given only for firm matches. Only part of the rows carry a size: once, few, many, or a class if the clone is expanded.

TRBV11-2	TRBJ2-5	few	TRBD1	TGTGCCAGCAGCCTAGGACAGGGGAGTAGGGTGACCCAGTACTTC	CASSLGQGSRVTQYF
TRBV5-5	TRBJ2-5	-	TRBD1	TGTGCCAGCAGCCCGACAGGGATGGAGACCCAGTACTTC	CASSPTGMETQYF
TRBV24-1	TRBJ1-5	few	-	TGTGCCACCAGGGGGGACGGAGCTCAGCCCCAGCATTTT	CATRGDGAQPQHF
TRBV20-1	TRBJ1-6	few	-	TGCAGTGCTAGAGATGGCCAGAACTATAATTCACCCCTCCACTTT	CSARDGQNYNSPLHF
TRBV7-9	TRBJ2-7	-	-	TGTCCCACGCCTTTCTCCGGACACCGCTCCTACGAGCAGTACTTC	CPTPFSGHRSYEQYF
TRBV20-1	TRBJ2-5	-	-	TGCAGTGCGCCGGACAGCGGGGAACAGACCCAGTACTTC	CSAPDSGEQTQYF
TRBV20-1	TRBJ1-1	few	-	TGCAGTGCTCCATTCTTGAACACTGAAGCTTTCTTT	CSAPFLNTEAFF
TRBV9	TRBJ2-2	few	-	TGTGCCAGCAGCGAGAATTTCGAGAACACCGGGGAGCTGTTTTTT	CASSENFENTGELFF
TRBV28	TRBJ2-7	-	-	TGTGCCAGCAGTTTCGGGCACTCCAACGAGCAGTACTTC	CASSFGHSNEQYF
TRBV7-9	TRBJ2-2	-	-	TGTGCCAGCAGCTTTAGGCAGCCCGAGCGCACCGGGGAGCTGTTTTTT	CASSFRQPERTGELFF
TRBV10-3	TRBJ2-7	few	-	TGTGCCATCAGTGAACTCCCGGGCTTCTACGAGCAGTACTTC	CAISELPGFYEQYF
TRBV20-1	TRBJ2-7	-	-	TGCAGTGCTAGGGAGGGAACCCACTCCTACGAGCAGTACTTC	CSAREGTHSYEQYF
TRBV12-3/TRBV12-4	TRBJ1-1	-	-	TGTGCCAGCAGTTTAGCCGAGGTTGTTGAAGCTTTCTTT	CASSLAEVVEAFF
TRBV11-2	TRBJ2-1	few	TRBD2	TGTGCCAGCAGCTTAGTTGCGGGCGCGGGAGTAGGGTCCTACAATGAGCAGTTCTTC	CASSLVAGAGVGSYNEQFF
TRBV5-6	TRBJ2-2	many	TRBD2	TGTGCCAGCAGCCCTCTCGGGGGGGCCACCGGGGAGCTGTTTTTT	CASSPLGGATGELFF
TRBV12-3/TRBV12-4	TRBJ2-3	few	-	TGTGCCAGCATGAACTTGTTTACGCAGTATTTT	CASMNLFTQYF
TRBV7-2	TRBJ2-5	-	-	TGTGCCAGCAGCCGACAAATTACTGAGACCCAGTACTTC	CASSRQITETQYF
TRBV20-1	TRBJ2-5	few	-	TGCAGTGCTAGACCCGCCTACGGCGGGCTCCAAGAGACCCAGTACTTC	CSARPAYGGLQETQYF
TRBV11-2	TRBJ2-1	few	-	TGTGCCAGCAGCTTAAGAATACAGGGGAGGACCTACAATGAGCAGTTCTTC	CASSLRIQGRTYNEQFF
TRBV6-2/TRBV6-3	TRBJ2-1	-	-	TGTGCCAGCAGCCGCCCTACCAGGGGCCTAAGCTCCTACAATGAGCAGTTCTTC	CASSRPTRGLSSYNEQFF
TRBV12-3/TRBV12-4	TRBJ1-1	few	-	TGTGCCAGCAGTTTTACCTCGACCACTGAAGCTTTCTTT	CASSFTSTTEAFF
TRBV20-1	TRBJ1-4	few	-	TGCAGTGCTGGGACATCCCTCACTCCGCGGGCTAATGAAAAACTGTTTTTT	CSAGTSLTPRANEKLFF
TRBV12-3/TRBV12-4	TRBJ1-1	-	-	TGTGCCACCGCAATAACAGGAATGGCTTTCTTT	CATAITGMAFF
TRBV29-1	TRBJ1-5	few	-	TGCAGCGTTCGCGAGGCTTATGATCAGCCCCAGCATTTT	CSVREAYDQPQHF
TRBV7-2	TRBJ1-2	-	-	TGTGCCAGCAGCTTGGAGTTTGGCTACACCTTC	CASSLEFGYTF
TRBV3-1	TRBJ2-2	many	-	TGTGCCAGCAGCCAAGTTCTAGCACAACTAACAGGGCGCCGCGCCACCGGGGAGCTGTTTTTT	CASSQVLAQLTGRRATGELFF
TRBV6-1	TRBJ1-3	few	-	TGTGCCAGCAGAGCGAGAGCCGGAAACACCATATATTTT	CASRARAGNTIYF
TRBV5-1	TRBJ1-4	-	-	TGCGCCAGCAGCTTGTCCGGGGCTGTCAATGAAAAACTGTTTTTT	CASSLSGAVNEKLFF
TRBV18	TRBJ1-1	-	-	TGTGCCAGCTCACTAGCATCGGGGTGGGTGAACACTGAAGCTTTCTTT	CASSLASGWVNTEAFF
TRBV10-3	TRBJ2-7	few	-	TGTGCCATCAGTGGGGGGTTGGTAGCGGCAACTGAGGAGCAGTACTTC	CAISGGLVAATEEQYF
TRBV5-1	TRBJ2-7	few	-	TGCGCCAGCAGCTTGGGGGGTGGTCCTACTAGCGAGCAGTACTTC	CASSLGGGPTSEQYF
TRBV20-1	TRBJ1-5	-	-	TGCAGTGCTGCCCGAGAAGCGTGGGGCAATCAGCCCCAGCATTTT	CSAAREAWGNQPQHF
TRBV12-3/TRBV12-4	TRBJ2-7	few	TRBD2	TGTGCCAGCAGTTTCCAGCGGGGGTCTTACGAGCAGTACTTC	CASSFQRGSYEQYF
TRBV12-3/TRBV12-4	TRBJ2-1	-	-	TGTGCCAGCAGTTTTTCATCGGTGGGGATGAGCTATGAGCAGTTCTTC	CASSFSSVGMSYEQFF
TRBV6-1	TRBJ2-5	few	-	TGTGCCAGCAGGGCAACAGTGAGCGGAGAGACCCAGTACTTC	CASRATVSGETQYF
TRBV4-3	TRBJ2-1	few	-	TGCGCCAGCAGCCAAGATCAACGGGGGCGAGATGAGCAGTTCTTC	CASSQDQRGRDEQFF
TRBV20-1	TRBJ2-5	few	-	TGCAGTGCTAGAGATCATAGGTTATCAGAGACCCAGTACTTC	CSARDHRLSETQYF